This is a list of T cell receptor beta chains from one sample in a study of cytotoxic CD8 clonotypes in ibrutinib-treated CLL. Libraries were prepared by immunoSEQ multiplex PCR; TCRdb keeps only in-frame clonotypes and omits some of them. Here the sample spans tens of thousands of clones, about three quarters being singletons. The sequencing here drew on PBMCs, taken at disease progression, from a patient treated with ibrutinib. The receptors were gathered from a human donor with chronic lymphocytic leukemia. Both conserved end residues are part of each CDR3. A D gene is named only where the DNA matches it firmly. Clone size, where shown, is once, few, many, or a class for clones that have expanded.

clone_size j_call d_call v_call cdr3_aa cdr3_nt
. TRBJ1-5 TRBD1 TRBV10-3 CAISGGQGINQPQHF TGTGCCATCAGTGGGGGACAGGGCATCAATCAGCCCCAGCATTTT
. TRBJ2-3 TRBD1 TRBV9 CASSVLTGTGGADTQYF TGTGCCAGCAGCGTACTAACCGGGACAGGGGGCGCAGATACGCAGTATTTT
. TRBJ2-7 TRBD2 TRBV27 CASSLAGGPMYEQYF TGTGCCAGCAGCCTAGCGGGGGGGCCAATGTACGAGCAGTACTTC
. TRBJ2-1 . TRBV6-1 CASCPFPSSYNEQFF TGTGCCAGCTGTCCCTTTCCAAGCTCCTACAATGAGCAGTTCTTC
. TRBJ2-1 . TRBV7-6 CASAWSSYNEQFF TGTGCCAGCGCATGGAGCTCCTACAATGAGCAGTTCTTC
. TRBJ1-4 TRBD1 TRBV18 CASSTGQGQSGEKLFF TGTGCCAGCTCAACGGGACAGGGGCAGTCTGGTGAAAAACTGTTTTTT
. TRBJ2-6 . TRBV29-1 CSAPSGANVLTF TGCAGCGCTCCATCTGGGGCCAACGTCCTGACTTTC
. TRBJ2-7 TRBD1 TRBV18 CASSPRQGTYEQYF TGTGCCAGCTCCCCAAGACAGGGGACCTACGAGCAGTACTTC
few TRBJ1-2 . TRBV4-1 CASSQTSTVGTF TGCGCCAGCAGCCAGACTTCTACAGTCGGCACCTTC
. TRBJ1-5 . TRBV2 CASSVGTINQPQHF TGTGCCAGCAGTGTGGGGACTATAAATCAGCCCCAGCATTTT
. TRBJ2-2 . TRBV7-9 CASSLLAEFAGELFF TGTGCCAGCAGCTTGTTAGCTGAGTTCGCCGGGGAGCTGTTTTTT
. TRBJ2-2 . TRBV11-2 CASSSGLNTGELFF TGTGCCAGCAGCTCAGGACTAAACACCGGGGAGCTGTTTTTT
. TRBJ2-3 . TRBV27 CASSPQGPTQYF TGTGCCAGCAGTCCCCAGGGACCTACGCAGTATTTT
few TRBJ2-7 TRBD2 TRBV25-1 CASSDPGTSYEQYF TGTGCCAGCAGTGACCCCGGGACTAGCTACGAGCAGTACTTC
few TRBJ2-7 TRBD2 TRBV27 CASSLLAGSPYEQYF TGTGCCAGCAGTCTCCTAGCGGGATCTCCTTACGAGCAGTACTTC
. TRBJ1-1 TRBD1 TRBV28 CASSLSQGGTEAFF TGTGCCAGCAGTTTATCTCAGGGGGGAACTGAAGCTTTCTTT
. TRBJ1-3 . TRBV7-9 CASSWSGTTGNTIYF TGTGCCAGCAGCTGGAGTGGGACAACTGGAAACACCATATATTTT
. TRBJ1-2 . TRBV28 CASSSGGVFVRRGYTF TGTGCCAGCAGCTCAGGCGGGGTTTTCGTGCGTCGGGGCTACACCTTC